A single sample gave rise to the 5 T cell receptor beta chains below, sequenced in a study of cytomegalovirus exposure and HLA in healthy donors (dated by TCRdb to about 2017). The receptor library was made with the immunoSEQ multiplex PCR assay. A mixture of 60 forward primers for TCR Vbeta segments and 13 reverse primers for TCR Jbeta segments was used in the multiplex PCR. Sourced from immuneACCESS, this table was stored by TCRdb with only in-frame sequences that have V and J called. A share of the clones is absent; for the studies checked, an unresolved V gene accounts for under half, and the remainder has no known explanation. The sample table holds approximately 130,000 clones, of which around 77% were seen once. About 1.3% of the sample lies in the top ten. The sequencing input was PBMCs. These receptors originate from a middle-aged man in good health and CMV-seronegative.

The chain employs TRBV27 and TRBJ2-7, with 7 bases that match TRBD2. The CDR3 consists of 15 residues. Germline V gene lookup returns CDR1 MNHEY and CDR2 SMNVEV (reference sequence). The V gene end was trimmed by 7 bases and the J gene end by 0 bases; junction bases not matched to a gene: 9. CDR3 in amino acids: CASTSRAGVSYEQYF. The CDR3 region has the DNA TGTGCCAGCACCTCCCGTGCGGGGGTCTCCTACGAGCAGTACTTC.

The V gene is TRBV5-6, the J gene TRBJ2-7, with 7 bases lining up with TRBD2. This CDR3 has 16 residues. In germline, CDR1 is SGHDT, CDR2 YYEEEE. The V gene end was trimmed by 2 bases and the J gene end by 2 bases; junction bases not matched to a gene: 10. The CDR3 is CASSLRASGFTYEQYF. The CDR3 DNA is TGTGCCAGCAGCTTAAGGGCTAGCGGATTTACCTACGAGCAGTACTTC. The entire variable domain, with the rest obtained from reference TRBV5-6 and TRBJ2-7, is as follows: DAGVTQSPTHLIKTRGQQVTLRCSPKSGHDTVSWYQQALGQGPQFIFQYYEEEERQRGNFPDRFSGHQFPNYSSELNVNALLLGDSALYLCASSLRASGFTYEQYFGPGTRLTVT.

This clone was seen a handful of times. The chain joins TRBV30 to TRBJ1-2; D is undetermined. The CDR3 is made up of 13 amino acids. The V end was cut by 3 bases, the J end by 7 bases, with 15 bases between. Germline V lookup: CDR1 GTSNPN, CDR2 SVGIG (reference sequence). The CDR3 spells CAWSLERRSGYTF. The CDR3 DNA reads TGTGCCTGGAGCCTTGAAAGGCGGAGTGGCTACACCTTC.

This clone was found a few times. V gene TRBV7-6 combines with J gene TRBJ1-1, with 8 positions matching TRBD1. The V gene end was trimmed by 5 bases and the J gene end by 1 base; junction bases not matched to a gene: 9. Germline CDR1 reads SGHVS; CDR2 reads FNYEAQ. The CDR3 loop spans 16 amino acids. CDR3 region: CASSHPTGGSNTEAFF. CDR3 DNA sequence: TGTGCCAGCAGCCACCCTACAGGGGGGTCGAACACTGAAGCTTTCTTT.

This clone was recorded only once. The V gene is TRBV6-1, the J gene TRBJ2-5; 9 bases line up with TRBD2. The DNA end lines up better with TRBJ2-7; the J call may be wrong. The germline V gene has CDR1 MNHNS and CDR2 SASEGT. This CDR3 has 16 residues. The CDR3 DNA reads TGTGCCAGCAGTGGTTTTAAGGCGGGAGGGCCCTACGAGCAGTACTTC. This gives the protein CASSGFKAGGPYEQYF.